These 27 T cell receptor beta chains originate from one sample sequenced in a study of T cells in Graves' hyperthyroidism and ophthalmopathy (dated by TCRdb to about 2019). Receptors were amplified or captured by multiplex PCR. The reads were generated on an Illumina HiSeq 2000. The TCR beta CDR3 regions were amplified from the RNA transcripts. The TCR CDR3 was subjected to a first round of RT-PCR using the HTBI primer set and the Qiagen OneStep RT-PCR kit. Through fastp at Q25 and MiXCR, TCRdb rebuilt clones from the public reads, retaining in-frame beta chains. Each entry merges the rows of one CDR3 protein and shows their most common DNA and genes. The sample table shows some 350,000 distinct CDR3 sequences, and approximately 20% are seen once. Together, the top ten hold around 3.6% of the sample. Material: blood. These receptors originate from a young woman with Graves' hyperthyroidism.

CDR3 residues: CASTPSRPGGGRGYTF. The CDR3 coding sequence is TGTGCCAGCACTCCTTCCCGACCAGGCGGGGGTCGGGGCTACACCTTC. This rearrangement joins TRBV27 to TRBJ1-2, with TRBD1 as a possible D gene (5 bases). V gave up 7 bases and J gave up 8 bases, with 26 bases separating them. CDR3 length equals 16 residues. Germline values: CDR1 MNHEY, CDR2 SMNVEV (reference sequence).

This clonotype was seen repeatedly, ten times or more. The chain carries TRBV28 and TRBJ1-1; D uncertain. Germline CDR1 MDHEN, CDR2 SYDVKM. Trimming pared 2 bases from V and 9 bases from J, leaving 10 bases between. CDR3 length equals 12 residues. The chain's CDR3 is CASSLRPPQAFF. CDR3 DNA sequence: TGTGCCAGCAGTTTACGCCCCCCCCAAGCTTTCTTT.

This clonotype was observed at least ten times. CDR3 region: CASSLFGGGEMETQYF. The CDR3, as DNA: TGTGCCAGCAGTTTATTTGGCGGGGGGGAGATGGAGACCCAGTACTTC. This rearrangement joins TRBV28 to TRBJ2-5; 9 bases line up with TRBD2. The CDR3 has 16 residues. The germline V gene has CDR1 MDHEN and CDR2 SYDVKM. The ends lost 1 base at V and 5 bases at J; junction bases unmatched: 8. The full variable domain, completed using reference TRBV28 and TRBJ2-5, is DVKVTQSSRYLVKRTGEKVFLECVQDMDHENMFWYRQDPGLGLRLIYFSYDVKMKEKGDIPEGYSVSREKKERFSLILESASTNQTSMYLCASSLFGGGEMETQYFGPGTRLLVL.

This clonotype was recorded many times. This sequence joins TRBV12-3 or TRBV12-4 and TRBJ2-7; 8 positions agree with TRBD1. Trimming at V came to 6 bases and at J to 0 bases, leaving 7 bases not matched to a gene. This CDR3 is built from 15 residues. CDR3 region: CASSWRDRISYEQYF. CDR3 nucleotide sequence: TGTGCCAGCAGCTGGAGGGACAGGATCTCCTACGAGCAGTACTTC.

This clonotype was seen at least ten times. CDR3 nucleotide sequence: TGTGCCAGCAGTTTATGGGGCCCCCGTTACACTGAAGCTTTCTTT. It specifies CASSLWGPRYTEAFF. J is TRBJ1-1 and V is TRBV28; D call uncertain. V gave up 0 bases and J gave up 3 bases, with 11 bases separating them. The CDR3 covers 15 residues. The germline gives CDR1 MDHEN, CDR2 SYDVKM. The complete variable domain, with remaining parts taken from reference TRBV28 and TRBJ1-1, reads DVKVTQSSRYLVKRTGEKVFLECVQDMDHENMFWYRQDPGLGLRLIYFSYDVKMKEKGDIPEGYSVSREKKERFSLILESASTNQTSMYLCASSLWGPRYTEAFFGQGTRLTVV.

There are many counts of this clonotype. V is TRBV10-3 and J is TRBJ1-1; D is uncertain. Germline loops: CDR1 ENHRY, CDR2 SYGVKD. CDR3 size: 10 residues. V was cut by 3 bases and J by 8 bases, with 4 bases left in between. The DNA for the CDR3 is TGTGCCATCAGTGAAGGGGAAGCTTTCTTT. Its translation is CAISEGEAFF.

This clonotype was recorded at least ten times. The rearrangement links TRBV12-3 or TRBV12-4 to TRBJ1-1, with D uncertain. V lost 6 bases, J lost 3 bases, and 11 bases lay in between. The length of the CDR3 is 13 residues. CDR3 residues: CASSLLLDTEAFF. CDR3 in DNA: TGTGCCAGCAGCTTACTGTTGGACACTGAAGCTTTCTTT.

J is TRBJ1-3 and V is TRBV9, with D possibly matching TRBD1 (5 bases). The CDR3 runs 16 residues. V lost 0 bases to trimming and J lost 0 bases, with 10 bases between them. From germline, CDR1 is SGDLS and CDR2 YYNGEE. The CDR3 bases are TGTGCCAGCAGCGTAGGGGGGGGGATCTCTGGAAACACCATATATTTT. Translated: CASSVGGGISGNTIYF. The full variable domain, rest sourced from reference TRBV9 and TRBJ1-3, is DSGVTQTPKHLITATGQRVTLRCSPRSGDLSVYWYQQSLDQGLQFLIQYYNGEERAKGNILERFSAQQFPDLHSELNLSSLELGDSALYFCASSVGGGISGNTIYFGEGSWLTVV.

The gene calls are TRBV29-1 and TRBJ2-3; 8 positions agree with TRBD2. The CDR3 totals 13 residues. The junction had 3 bases not matched to a gene; V was cut back by 7 bases and J by 0 bases. CDR1 and CDR2 from the germline V gene are SQVTM and ANQGSEA. CDR3 in amino acids: CSAGGDSTDTQYF. The CDR3 DNA sequence: TGCAGCGCGGGGGGGGACAGCACAGATACGCAGTATTTT.

The rearrangement uses TRBV6-2 or TRBV6-3 and TRBJ1-1; the D is unclear. The CDR3 is 13 amino acids. Deletions cut 4 bases from V and 3 bases from J, with 9 bases between. Germline lookup yields CDR1 MNHEY and CDR2 SVGEGT. The CDR3 here is CASSWAVDTEAFF. CDR3 in DNA: TGTGCCAGCAGTTGGGCAGTGGACACTGAAGCTTTCTTT.

This clonotype showed up just once. The gene calls are TRBV15 and TRBJ1-5; TRBD1 matches at 9 bases. CDR3 length: 19 amino acids. Germline V gene lookup returns CDR1 LNHNV and CDR2 YYDKDF (reference sequence). Unmatched junction bases numbered 12, after V lost 3 bases and J lost 0 bases. CDR3 sequence reads: CATSSAPGQGLYSNQPQHF. CDR3 bases: TGTGCCACCAGCAGTGCCCCGGGACAGGGCCTCTATAGCAATCAGCCCCAGCATTTT.

At least ten counts were recorded for this clonotype. The chain joins TRBV20-1 to TRBJ1-5; no definite D call. Trimming removed 3 bases from V and 5 bases from J, with 14 bases in between. CDR3 length: 14 amino acids. Germline V gene lookup returns CDR1 DFQATT and CDR2 SNEGSKA (reference sequence). The CDR3 loop reads CSARTRWRDQPQHF. DNA of the CDR3: TGCAGTGCTAGGACTCGGTGGAGGGATCAGCCCCAGCATTTT.

This clonotype was seen many times. The chain combines TRBV12-3 or TRBV12-4 with TRBJ1-3; 8 nucleotides agree with TRBD1. This CDR3 contains 13 residues. The V gene end was trimmed by 6 bases and the J gene end by 4 bases; junction bases not matched to a gene: 2. CDR3 loop: CASSPGGGNTIYF. DNA of the CDR3: TGTGCCAGCAGCCCAGGGGGCGGAAACACCATATATTTT.

This clonotype has at least ten counts. The chain employs TRBV2 and TRBJ2-5; D is undetermined. The CDR3 sequence is 14 residues long. Between the trimmed V and J ends, which lost 10 bases and 1 base, there was a span of 16 bases. Per germline, CDR1 SNHLY and CDR2 FYNNEI. The CDR3 nucleotides read TGTGCCACCTTGGAAGGCAAAATCCAAGAGACCCAGTACTTC. Translated, it gives CATLEGKIQETQYF.

There are many counts of this clonotype. CDR3 residues: CASSGTGGYEQYF. CDR3 DNA: TGTGCCAGTAGCGGGACAGGGGGCTACGAGCAGTACTTC. V gene TRBV19 combines with J gene TRBJ2-7, with 11 positions matching TRBD1. The CDR3 length is 13 residues. Trimming cost V 6 bases and J 3 bases; bases outside gene matches: 1. Looked up from germline, CDR1 is LNHDA and CDR2 is SQIVND (reference sequence).

This clonotype showed up many times. The V and J genes are TRBV7-2 and TRBJ1-2; D gene uncertain. The CDR3 contains 14 residues. V lost 5 bases and J lost 2, with 12 bases in between. CDR1 SGHTA and CDR2 FQGNSA come from the germline V gene. Here the CDR3 reads CASSQIAGNYGYTF. The CDR3 DNA is TGTGCCAGCAGCCAGATCGCGGGGAACTATGGCTACACCTTC.

In this sample, this clonotype turned up many times. This chain uses TRBV2 with TRBJ1-2, with D perhaps TRBD1 (5 bases). Trimming removed 7 bases at V and 3 bases at J, with 12 bases between. The length of the CDR3 is 13 residues. CDR1 SNHLY and CDR2 FYNNEI come from the germline V gene. The CDR3 nucleotides read TGTGCCAGCAACCTCAGGGTGGACTATGGCTACACCTTC. Amino acids: CASNLRVDYGYTF.

The CDR3 region is CASSQSGRSSGNTIYF. CDR3 nucleotides: TGCGCCAGCAGCCAGTCCGGACGGAGCTCTGGAAACACCATATATTTT. V is TRBV4-1 and J is TRBJ1-3; no reliable D call. CDR3 size: 16 residues. In germline, CDR1 is MGHRA, CDR2 YSYEKL. V lost 3 bases to trimming and J lost 0 bases, with 12 bases between them.

The sample holds many counts of this clonotype. V gene TRBV7-9 combines with J gene TRBJ1-2; a possible D gene is TRBD1 (6 bases). This CDR3 is 14 amino acids long. V was trimmed by 1 base and J by 6 bases, leaving 12 bases between them. Germline lookup yields CDR1 SEHNR and CDR2 FQNEAQ (reference sequence). CDR3 amino acids: CASSLGPGADGYTF. The DNA of the CDR3 is TGTGCCAGCAGCTTAGGTCCGGGGGCGGATGGCTACACCTTC.

This clonotype occurred a few times. The V and J genes are TRBV30 and TRBJ1-1; TRBD1 might be the D (6 bases). V shed 4 bases and J shed 2 bases, with 14 bases lying between them. The CDR3 is made up of 14 amino acids. Germline lookup yields CDR1 GTSNPN and CDR2 SVGIG (reference sequence). CDR3 nucleotides: TGTGCCTGGAATCTTCTCGGGGGCAACACTGAAGCTTTCTTT. This codes for CAWNLLGGNTEAFF.

This clonotype was detected ten times or more. This chain uses TRBV11-1 with TRBJ1-2, with 10 bases aligning to TRBD1. CDR1 is SGHAT and CDR2 is FQDESV in the germline V gene (reference sequence). V dropped 5 bases and J dropped 6; count of bases not matched to a gene: 15. The CDR3 sequence is 17 residues long. Here the CDR3 DNA reads TGTGCCAGCAGCCTCCTTCGCGGACAGGGGGATAGGGATGGCTACACCTTC. This translates into CASSLLRGQGDRDGYTF.

This clonotype was seen more than once but under ten times. This chain uses TRBV28 with TRBJ1-5, with D possibly matching TRBD1 (5 bases). Germline V gene lookup returns CDR1 MDHEN and CDR2 SYDVKM. This CDR3 is 15 amino acids long. V lost 3 bases to trimming and J lost 6 bases, with 15 bases between them. CDR3 region: CASSLSPRGVQPQHF. CDR3 sequence (DNA): TGTGCCAGCAGTTTGAGCCCCCGGGGGGTTCAGCCCCAGCATTTT.

This clonotype was counted at least ten times. This sequence joins TRBV12-3 or TRBV12-4 and TRBJ2-2, with D possibly TRBD2 on 7 matching bases. The germline V and J ends were trimmed by 4 bases and 2 bases, with 17 bases remaining between them. This CDR3 region has 17 residues. The DNA for the CDR3 is TGTGCCAGCAGTTGGATTTGGGAGGGGGTAAACACCGGGGAGCTGTTTTTT. Translating it yields CASSWIWEGVNTGELFF.

Ten or more counts support this clonotype. The CDR3 coding sequence is TGTGCCAGTAGTTCGACGACAGCCGACTCCTACGAGCAGTACTTC. The encoded protein is CASSSTTADSYEQYF. The J gene is TRBJ2-7, the V gene TRBV19, with D maybe TRBD1 (5 bases). This CDR3 contains 15 residues. V was cut by 5 bases and J by 0 bases, with 14 bases left in between. Germline lookup yields CDR1 LNHDA and CDR2 SQIVND (reference sequence).

The chain couples TRBV11-2 to TRBJ1-3, with TRBD1 as a possible D gene (5 bases). The CDR3 sequence is 17 residues long. The germline V gene encodes CDR1 SGHAT and CDR2 FQNNGV. The V end lost 6 bases, the J end lost 0 bases, and 18 bases lay between the germline ends. In DNA, the CDR3 is TGTGCCAGCAGGGGTGACCCTCGGGGCTCCTCTGGAAACACCATATATTTT. Protein product: CASRGDPRGSSGNTIYF.

This clonotype has at least ten counts. The V gene is TRBV10-2, the J gene TRBJ1-2; D not certain. The germline gives CDR1 WSHSY, CDR2 SAAADI. This CDR3 contains 14 residues. Deletions cut 5 bases from V and 4 bases from J, with 14 bases between. The CDR3 coding sequence is TGCGCCAGCAGTCCAACAGATTACTCCTATGGCTACACCTTC. Its translation is CASSPTDYSYGYTF.

This clonotype was seen only once. The chain has TRBV6-2 or TRBV6-3 and TRBJ2-7; 8 nucleotides align to TRBD1. Looked up from germline, CDR1 is MNHEY and CDR2 is SVGEGT. V shed 5 bases and J 1 base; nucleotides not matched to a gene: 7. The CDR3 totals 15 residues. CDR3 sequence (DNA): TGTGCCAGCAGTACCGGACAGGGAAGATCCTACGAGCAGTACTTC. Translation gives CASSTGQGRSYEQYF.